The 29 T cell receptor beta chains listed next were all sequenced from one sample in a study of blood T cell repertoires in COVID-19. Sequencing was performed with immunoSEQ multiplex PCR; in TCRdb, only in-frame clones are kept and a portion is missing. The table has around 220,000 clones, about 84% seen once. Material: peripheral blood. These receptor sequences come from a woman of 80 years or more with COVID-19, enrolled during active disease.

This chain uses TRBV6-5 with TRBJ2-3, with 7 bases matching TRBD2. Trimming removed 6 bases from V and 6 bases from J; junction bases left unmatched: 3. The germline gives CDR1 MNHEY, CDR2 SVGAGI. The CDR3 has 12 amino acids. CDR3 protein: CASRMGGDTQYF. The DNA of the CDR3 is TGTGCCAGCAGGATGGGAGGGGATACGCAGTATTTT.

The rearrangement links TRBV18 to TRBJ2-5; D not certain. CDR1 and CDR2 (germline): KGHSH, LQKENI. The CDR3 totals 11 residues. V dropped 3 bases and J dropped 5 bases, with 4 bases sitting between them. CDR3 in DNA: TGTGCCAGCTCACCCGAGGAGACCCAGTACTTC. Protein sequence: CASSPEETQYF.

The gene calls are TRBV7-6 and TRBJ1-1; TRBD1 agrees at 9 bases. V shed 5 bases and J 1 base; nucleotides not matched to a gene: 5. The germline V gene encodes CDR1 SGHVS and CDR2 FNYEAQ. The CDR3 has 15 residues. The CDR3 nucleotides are TGTGCCAGCAGCCCCCGGACAGGGGCGAACACTGAAGCTTTCTTT. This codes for CASSPRTGANTEAFF.

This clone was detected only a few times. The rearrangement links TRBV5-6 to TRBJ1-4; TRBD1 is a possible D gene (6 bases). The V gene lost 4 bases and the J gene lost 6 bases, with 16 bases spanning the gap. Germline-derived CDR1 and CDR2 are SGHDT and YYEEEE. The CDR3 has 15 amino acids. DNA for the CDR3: TGTGCCAGCAGCCCGAGGACAGCGGGACATGAAAAACTGTTTTTT. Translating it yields CASSPRTAGHEKLFF.

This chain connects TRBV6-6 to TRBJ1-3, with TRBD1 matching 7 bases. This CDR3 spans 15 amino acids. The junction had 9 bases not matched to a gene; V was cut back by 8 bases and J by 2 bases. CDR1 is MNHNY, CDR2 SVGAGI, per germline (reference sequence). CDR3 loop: CASVREGAAGNTIYF. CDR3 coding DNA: TGTGCCAGCGTCCGGGAGGGGGCCGCTGGAAACACCATATATTTT.

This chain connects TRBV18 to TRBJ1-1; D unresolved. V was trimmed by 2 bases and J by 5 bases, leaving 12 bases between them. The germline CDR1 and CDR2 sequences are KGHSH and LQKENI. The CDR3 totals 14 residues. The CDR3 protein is CASSPGEGRTEAFF. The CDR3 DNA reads TGTGCCAGCTCACCAGGTGAAGGGAGGACTGAAGCTTTCTTT.

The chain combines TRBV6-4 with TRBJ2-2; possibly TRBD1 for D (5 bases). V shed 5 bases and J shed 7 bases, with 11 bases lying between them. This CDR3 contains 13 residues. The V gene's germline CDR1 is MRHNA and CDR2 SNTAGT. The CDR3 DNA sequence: TGTGCCAGCAGTAAACAGGAAGGCGGGGAGCTGTTTTTT. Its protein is CASSKQEGGELFF.

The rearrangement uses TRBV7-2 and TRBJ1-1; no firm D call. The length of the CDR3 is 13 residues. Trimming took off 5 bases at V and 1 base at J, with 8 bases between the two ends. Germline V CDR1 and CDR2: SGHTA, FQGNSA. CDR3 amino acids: CASSRSWNTEAFF. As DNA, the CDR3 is TGTGCCAGCAGCCGGAGCTGGAACACTGAAGCTTTCTTT.

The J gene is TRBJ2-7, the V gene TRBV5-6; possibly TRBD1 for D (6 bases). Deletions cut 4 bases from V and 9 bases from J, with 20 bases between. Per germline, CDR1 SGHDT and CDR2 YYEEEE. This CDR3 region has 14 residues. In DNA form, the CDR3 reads TGTGCCAGCAGCACCCCCGGGGACATGGTCGGGCAGTACTTC. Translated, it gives CASSTPGDMVGQYF. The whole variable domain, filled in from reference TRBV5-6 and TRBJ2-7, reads DAGVTQSPTHLIKTRGQQVTLRCSPKSGHDTVSWYQQALGQGPQFIFQYYEEEERQRGNFPDRFSGHQFPNYSSELNVNALLLGDSALYLCASSTPGDMVGQYFGPGTRLTVT.

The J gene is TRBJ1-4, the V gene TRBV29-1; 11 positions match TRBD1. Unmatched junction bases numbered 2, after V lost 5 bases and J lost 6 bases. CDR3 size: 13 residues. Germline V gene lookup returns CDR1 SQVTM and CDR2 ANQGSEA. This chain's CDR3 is CSVLGQGDEKLFF. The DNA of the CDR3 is TGCAGCGTTTTGGGACAGGGGGATGAAAAACTGTTTTTT.

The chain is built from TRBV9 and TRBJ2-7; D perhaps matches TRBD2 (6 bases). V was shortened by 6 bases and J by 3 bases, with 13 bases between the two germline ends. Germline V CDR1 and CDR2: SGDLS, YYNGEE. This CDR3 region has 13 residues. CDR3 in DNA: TGTGCCAGCAACCGTGGCGGGAACTACGAGCAGTACTTC. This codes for CASNRGGNYEQYF.

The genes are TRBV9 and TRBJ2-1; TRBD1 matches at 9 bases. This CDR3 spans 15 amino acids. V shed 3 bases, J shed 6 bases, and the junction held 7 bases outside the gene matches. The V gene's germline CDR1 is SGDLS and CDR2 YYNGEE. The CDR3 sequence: CASSGPGQGVNEQFF. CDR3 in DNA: TGTGCCAGCAGCGGACCGGGACAGGGTGTCAATGAGCAGTTCTTC.

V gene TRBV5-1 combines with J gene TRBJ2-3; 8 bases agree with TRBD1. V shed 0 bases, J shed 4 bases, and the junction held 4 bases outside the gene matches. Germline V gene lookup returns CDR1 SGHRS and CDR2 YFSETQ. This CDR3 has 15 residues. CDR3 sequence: CASSLVDRGADTQYF. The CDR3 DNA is TGCGCCAGCAGCTTGGTAGACAGGGGTGCAGATACGCAGTATTTT.

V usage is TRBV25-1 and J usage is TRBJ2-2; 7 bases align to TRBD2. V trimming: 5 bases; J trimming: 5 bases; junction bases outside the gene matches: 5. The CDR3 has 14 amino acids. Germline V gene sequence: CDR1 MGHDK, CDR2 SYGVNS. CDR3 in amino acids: CASSSWGGTGELFF. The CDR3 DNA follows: TGTGCCAGCAGTTCTTGGGGGGGGACCGGGGAGCTGTTTTTT.

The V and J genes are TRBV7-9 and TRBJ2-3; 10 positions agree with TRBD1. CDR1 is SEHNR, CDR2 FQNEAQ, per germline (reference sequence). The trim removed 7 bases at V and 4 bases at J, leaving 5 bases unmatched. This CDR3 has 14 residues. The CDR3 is CASTLGQGPDTQYF. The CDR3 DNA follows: TGTGCCAGCACCTTGGGACAGGGGCCAGATACGCAGTATTTT. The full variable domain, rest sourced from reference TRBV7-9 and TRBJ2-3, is DTGVSQNPRHKITKRGQNVTFRCDPISEHNRLYWYRQTLGQGPEFLTYFQNEAQLEKSRLLSDRFSAERPKGSFSTLEIQRTEQGDSAMYLCASTLGQGPDTQYFGPGTRLTVL.

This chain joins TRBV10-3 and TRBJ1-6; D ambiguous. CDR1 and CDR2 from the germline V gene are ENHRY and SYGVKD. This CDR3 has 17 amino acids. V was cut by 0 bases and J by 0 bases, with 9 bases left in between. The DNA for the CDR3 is TGTGCCATCAGTGAGTCGAAACCTAGCTCCTATAATTCACCCCTCCACTTT. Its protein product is CAISESKPSSYNSPLHF.

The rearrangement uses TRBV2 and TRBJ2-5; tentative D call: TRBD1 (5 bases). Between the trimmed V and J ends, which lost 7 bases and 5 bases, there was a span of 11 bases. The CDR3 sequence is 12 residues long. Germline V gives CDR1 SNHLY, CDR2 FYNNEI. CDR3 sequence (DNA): TGTGCCAGCAAAGGGGATACGGAGACCCAGTACTTC. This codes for CASKGDTETQYF.

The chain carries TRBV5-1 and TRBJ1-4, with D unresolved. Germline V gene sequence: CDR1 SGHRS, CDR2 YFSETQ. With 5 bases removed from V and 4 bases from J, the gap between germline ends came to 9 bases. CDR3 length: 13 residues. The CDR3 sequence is CASRAAINEKLFF. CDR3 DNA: TGCGCCAGCAGGGCAGCGATTAATGAAAAACTGTTTTTT.

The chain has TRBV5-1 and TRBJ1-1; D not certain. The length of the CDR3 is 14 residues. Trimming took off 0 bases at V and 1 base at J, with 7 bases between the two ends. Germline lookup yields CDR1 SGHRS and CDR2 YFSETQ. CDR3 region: CASSLAPENTEAFF. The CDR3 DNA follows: TGCGCCAGCAGCTTGGCCCCAGAGAACACTGAAGCTTTCTTT. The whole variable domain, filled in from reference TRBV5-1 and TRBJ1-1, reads KAGVTQTPRYLIKTRGQQVTLSCSPISGHRSVSWYQQTPGQGLQFLFEYFSETQRNKGNFPGRFSGRQFSNSRSEMNVSTLELGDSALYLCASSLAPENTEAFFGQGTRLTVV.

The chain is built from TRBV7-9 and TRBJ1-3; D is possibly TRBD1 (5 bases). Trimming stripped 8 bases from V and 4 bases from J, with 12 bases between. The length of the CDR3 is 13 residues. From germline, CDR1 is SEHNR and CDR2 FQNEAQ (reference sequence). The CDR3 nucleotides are TGTGCCAGCCAAGCACGGGGGGGAAACACCATATATTTT. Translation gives CASQARGGNTIYF. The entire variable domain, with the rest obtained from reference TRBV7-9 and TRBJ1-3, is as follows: DTGVSQNPRHKITKRGQNVTFRCDPISEHNRLYWYRQTLGQGPEFLTYFQNEAQLEKSRLLSDRFSAERPKGSFSTLEIQRTEQGDSAMYLCASQARGGNTIYFGEGSWLTVV.

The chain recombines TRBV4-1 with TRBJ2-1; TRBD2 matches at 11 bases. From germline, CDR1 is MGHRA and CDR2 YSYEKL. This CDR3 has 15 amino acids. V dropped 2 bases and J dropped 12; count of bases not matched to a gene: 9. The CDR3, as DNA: TGCGCCAGCAGCCAAACAGGGACTAGCGGTTTATGGCAGTTCTTC. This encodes CASSQTGTSGLWQFF.

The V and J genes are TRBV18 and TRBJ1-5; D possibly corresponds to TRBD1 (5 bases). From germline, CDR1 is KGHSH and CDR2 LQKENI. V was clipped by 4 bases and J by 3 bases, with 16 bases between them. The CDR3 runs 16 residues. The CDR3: CASSQNTGMNNQPQHF. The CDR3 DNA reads TGTGCCAGCTCACAAAATACAGGAATGAACAATCAGCCCCAGCATTTT.

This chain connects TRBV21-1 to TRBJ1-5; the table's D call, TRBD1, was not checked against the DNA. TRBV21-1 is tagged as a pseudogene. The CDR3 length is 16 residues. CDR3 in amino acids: CASSNNSTGICQPQHF. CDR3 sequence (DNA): TGTGCCAGCAGCAATAATTCGACAGGGATTTGTCAGCCCCAGCATTTT.

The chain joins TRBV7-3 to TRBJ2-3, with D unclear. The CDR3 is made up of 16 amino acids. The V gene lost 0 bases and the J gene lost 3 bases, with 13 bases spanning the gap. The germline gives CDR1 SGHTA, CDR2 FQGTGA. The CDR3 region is CASSLTYNSGTDTQYF. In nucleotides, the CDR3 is TGTGCCAGCAGCTTAACGTATAACAGTGGGACAGATACGCAGTATTTT.

The CDR3 bases are TGTGCCAGCAGTACGAACGGCCGGACAGGTTATTCACCCCTCCACTTT. Protein: CASSTNGRTGYSPLHF. The chain joins TRBV28 to TRBJ1-6, with 7 nucleotides matching TRBD1. The germline V gene has CDR1 MDHEN and CDR2 SYDVKM. The J segment lost 8 bases and the V segment lost 5 bases, leaving 12 bases of the junction unmatched. The CDR3 sequence is 16 residues long.

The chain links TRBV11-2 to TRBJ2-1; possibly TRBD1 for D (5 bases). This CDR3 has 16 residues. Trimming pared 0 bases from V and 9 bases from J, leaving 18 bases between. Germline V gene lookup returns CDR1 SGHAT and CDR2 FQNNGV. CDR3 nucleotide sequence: TGTGCCAGCAGCTTAGACAGGGCTAGAAAGGATAGTGAGCAGTTCTTC. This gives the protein CASSLDRARKDSEQFF.

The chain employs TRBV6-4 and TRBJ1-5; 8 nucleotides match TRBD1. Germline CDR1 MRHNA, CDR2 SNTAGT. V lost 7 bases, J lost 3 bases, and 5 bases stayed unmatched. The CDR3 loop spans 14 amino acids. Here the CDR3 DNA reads TGTGCCAGCACCACAGGGGGGGTCAATCAGCCCCAGCATTTT. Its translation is CASTTGGVNQPQHF.

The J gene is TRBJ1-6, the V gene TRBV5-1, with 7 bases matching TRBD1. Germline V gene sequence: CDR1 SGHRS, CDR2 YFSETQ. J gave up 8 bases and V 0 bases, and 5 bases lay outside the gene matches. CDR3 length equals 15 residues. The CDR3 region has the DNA TGCGCCAGCAGCTTGGAGGGACAGTCGCATTCACCCCTCCACTTT. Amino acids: CASSLEGQSHSPLHF.

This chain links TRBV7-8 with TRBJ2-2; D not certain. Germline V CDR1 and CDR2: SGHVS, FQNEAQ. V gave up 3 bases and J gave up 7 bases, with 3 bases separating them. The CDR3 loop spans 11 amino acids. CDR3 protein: CASSFGGELFF. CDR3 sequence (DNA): TGTGCCAGCAGCTTCGGCGGGGAGCTGTTTTTT.